The clone carrying this TCR beta chain was seen a few times. As yet, its antigen is unknown. The method was immunoSEQ multiplex PCR; TCRdb's version includes in-frame clones alone and lacks a portion of them. Here the sample spans about 48,000 clones, approximately 84% being singletons. Germline CDR1 and CDR2: SGHTA and FQGNSA. The CDR3 runs 14 residues. Trimming left V 2 bases short and J 2 bases short, with 6 bases between. This specimen belongs to a study of OX40 agonist ivuxolimab in advanced cancers. For the study at large: Prior anti-PD-1, anti-PD-L1 or anti-CTLA-4 therapy was allowed; approximately 41% had some.

Findings and limits, study-wide: Patients who responded partially at 0.1-3.0 mg/kg showed clonal expansion ranking among the lowest.

Sequenced material: CD4+ or CD8+ T cells sorted from blood, taken in a trial of the OX40 agonist ivuxolimab. This chain connects TRBV7-2 to TRBJ2-2; D gene unclear. The clonotype was recovered from an adult with an advanced solid tumor such as melanoma, head and neck, liver or kidney cancer. CDR3 loop: CASSLQVNTGELFF. The CDR3 DNA is TGTGCCAGCAGCTTACAGGTCAACACCGGGGAGCTGTTTTTT.